These T cell receptor beta chains were read from a single sample in a study of T cell responses to AZD1222 COVID-19 vaccine. TCRdb's copy holds only in-frame clones and misses some; the assay was immunoSEQ multiplex PCR. The sample records more than 85,000 clones, 88% being singletons. The specimen comprised peripheral blood, sampled on day 0 of AZD1222 vaccination. Every receptor here comes from an adult in good health. CDR3s include the opening cysteine and the closing phenylalanine or tryptophan. Each record gives: CDR3 DNA, CDR3 protein, J gene, clone size, D gene, V gene. D genes are given only for firm matches. Size tells how often a clone was seen (once, few, many) or the class of an expanded clone, and some rows leave it out.

TGTGCCAGCAGGGTAGATCGGAACACTGAAGCTTTCTTT | CASRVDRNTEAFF | TRBJ1-1 | . | . | TRBV7-2
TGTGCCAGCAGTTACTCCGGGACTACCTCCTACGAGCAGTACTTC | CASSYSGTTSYEQYF | TRBJ2-7 | . | TRBD2 | TRBV6-6
TGCGCCAGCAGCCAAGCCGGACAGGGTGGTGGCTACACCTTC | CASSQAGQGGGYTF | TRBJ1-2 | . | TRBD1 | TRBV4-1
TGTGCCAGCAGCAAGGGAGGACTAGCGGGCACAGATACGCAGTATTTT | CASSKGGLAGTDTQYF | TRBJ2-3 | . | TRBD2 | TRBV5-4
TGTGCCAGCAGCTTAGTTTTGTCGGGACAGTGGAACACTGAAGCTTTCTTT | CASSLVLSGQWNTEAFF | TRBJ1-1 | . | TRBD1 | TRBV11-2
TGTGCCAGCAGCCAGGCCAGCGGGGAAGCCTACAATGAGCAGTTCTTC | CASSQASGEAYNEQFF | TRBJ2-1 | . | TRBD2 | TRBV4-2
TGTGCCACCAGTGAGTCGCGATCAGGGGGCGCGTCGCCACAGCCCCAGCATTTT | CATSESRSGGASPQPQHF | TRBJ1-5 | once | TRBD1 | TRBV24-1
TGTGCCTGCCCACCCGGGACAGGGGCTAACTATGGCTACACCTTC | CACPPGTGANYGYTF | TRBJ1-2 | once | TRBD1 | TRBV30
TGTGCCACCAGCATTAGCGGGACAGGGTTTTTCACCGGGGAGCTGTTTTTT | CATSISGTGFFTGELFF | TRBJ2-2 | . | . | TRBV15
TGCGCCAGCACCCTTGACGGGAGCTCTGGAAACACCATATATTTT | CASTLDGSSGNTIYF | TRBJ1-3 | few | . | TRBV5-1
TGTGCCAGCAGTTACCTTAGACGGCCTGAAGCTTTCTTT | CASSYLRRPEAFF | TRBJ1-1 | . | . | TRBV6-2/TRBV6-3
TGTGCCAGCAGCTTGTCAGGGGCCGGCACCGGGGAGCTGTTTTTT | CASSLSGAGTGELFF | TRBJ2-2 | . | . | TRBV7-8
TGTGCCAGCGGGGCTCCGGGACAGGTGGACGACGAGCAGTACTTC | CASGAPGQVDDEQYF | TRBJ2-7 | . | TRBD1 | TRBV2
TGTGCCAGCAGCCCAGGGACAGGGCTTGACGAGCAGTACTTC | CASSPGTGLDEQYF | TRBJ2-7 | once | TRBD1 | TRBV7-7
TGCGCCAGCAGCTCTCGGGAGGGCCAAGAGACCCAGTACTTC | CASSSREGQETQYF | TRBJ2-5 | . | TRBD2 | TRBV5-1
TGTGCCAGCACCCTTTCGACAGGGAAATATGGCTACACCTTC | CASTLSTGKYGYTF | TRBJ1-2 | few | TRBD1 | TRBV5-4
TGCGCCAGCAGCCAAGCTGACTTGCGGAGCATGAACACTGAAGCTTTCTTT | CASSQADLRSMNTEAFF | TRBJ1-1 | . | . | TRBV4-1
TGTGCCAGCAGCTTAGAGGACAGGAGAGGCTACACCTTC | CASSLEDRRGYTF | TRBJ1-2 | . | TRBD1 | TRBV7-2
TGTGCCAGCAGCCGAATTTCAGGGACTGAAAACTATGGCTACACCTTC | CASSRISGTENYGYTF | TRBJ1-2 | . | . | TRBV6-2/TRBV6-3
TGTGCCAGCAGCCCTGACAGGGTTGGAGATTCACCCCTCCACTTT | CASSPDRVGDSPLHF | TRBJ1-6 | . | TRBD1 | TRBV5-4
TGTGCCAGCAGCCGCGACAGGGGAGAGACCCAGTACTTC | CASSRDRGETQYF | TRBJ2-5 | once | TRBD1 | TRBV11-2
TGTGCCAGCAGGACAGGGGACGGAGACACTGAAGCTTTCTTT | CASRTGDGDTEAFF | TRBJ1-1 | once | TRBD1 | TRBV6-5
TGTGCCAGTCAACAGGAGCCCATCTCTGGAAACACCATATATTTT | CASQQEPISGNTIYF | TRBJ1-3 | . | . | TRBV19
TGCAGCGTCCAGGATGGCAATCAGCCCCAGCATTTT | CSVQDGNQPQHF | TRBJ1-5 | . | . | TRBV29-1
TGTGCCAGCAGCTTGGGACCACAGGGAGTTGGCACAGATACGCAGTATTTT | CASSLGPQGVGTDTQYF | TRBJ2-3 | . | . | TRBV5-4
TGTGCCTGGAGATACCCAACCCGGGACCTCAAAAACATTCAGTACTTC | CAWRYPTRDLKNIQYF | TRBJ2-4 | . | . | TRBV30
TGCGCCAGCAGGACACCGGGGGACTATGGCTACACCTTC | CASRTPGDYGYTF | TRBJ1-2 | . | . | TRBV5-1
TGTGCCAGCAGTGAGAACAGGGGAATATCCAACTATGGCTACACCTTC | CASSENRGISNYGYTF | TRBJ1-2 | . | TRBD1 | TRBV2
TGTGCCAGCAGTGATAGCGGGCAGGTTGAAGCTTTCTTT | CASSDSGQVEAFF | TRBJ1-1 | . | . | TRBV2